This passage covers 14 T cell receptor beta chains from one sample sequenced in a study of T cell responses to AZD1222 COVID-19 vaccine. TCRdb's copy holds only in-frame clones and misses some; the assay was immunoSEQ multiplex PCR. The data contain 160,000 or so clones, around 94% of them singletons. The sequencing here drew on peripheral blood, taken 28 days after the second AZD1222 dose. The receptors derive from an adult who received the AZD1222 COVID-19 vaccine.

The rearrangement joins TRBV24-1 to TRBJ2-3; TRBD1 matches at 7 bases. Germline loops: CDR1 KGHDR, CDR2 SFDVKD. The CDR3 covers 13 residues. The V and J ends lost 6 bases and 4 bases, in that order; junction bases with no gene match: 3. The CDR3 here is CATSFQGADTQYF. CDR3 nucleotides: TGTGCCACCAGTTTTCAGGGGGCAGATACGCAGTATTTT.

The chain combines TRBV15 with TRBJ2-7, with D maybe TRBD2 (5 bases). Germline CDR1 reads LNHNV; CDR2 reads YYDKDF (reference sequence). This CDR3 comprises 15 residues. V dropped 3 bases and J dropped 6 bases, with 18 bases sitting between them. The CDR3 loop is CATSSVGTRVAEQYF. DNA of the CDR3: TGTGCCACCAGCAGTGTGGGTACGAGGGTCGCCGAGCAGTACTTC. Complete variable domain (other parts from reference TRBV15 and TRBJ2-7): DAMVIQNPRYQVTQFGKPVTLSCSQTLNHNVMYWYQQKSSQAPKLLFHYYDKDFNNEADTPDNFQSRRPNTSFCFLDIRSPGLGDTAMYLCATSSVGTRVAEQYFGPGTRLTVT.

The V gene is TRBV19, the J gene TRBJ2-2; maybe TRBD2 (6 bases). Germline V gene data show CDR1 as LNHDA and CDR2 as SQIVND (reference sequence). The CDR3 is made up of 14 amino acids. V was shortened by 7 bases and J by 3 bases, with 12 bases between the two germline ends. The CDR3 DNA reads TGTGCCAGTATTGCGGGACCCTACACCGGGGAGCTGTTTTTT. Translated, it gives CASIAGPYTGELFF.

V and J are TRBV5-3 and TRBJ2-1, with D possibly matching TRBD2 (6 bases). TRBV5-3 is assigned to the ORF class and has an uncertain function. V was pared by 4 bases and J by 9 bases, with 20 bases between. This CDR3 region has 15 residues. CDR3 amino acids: CARSPSGLGRGEQFF. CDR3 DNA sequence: TGTGCCAGAAGCCCCTCGGGCCTCGGGCGGGGTGAGCAGTTCTTC.

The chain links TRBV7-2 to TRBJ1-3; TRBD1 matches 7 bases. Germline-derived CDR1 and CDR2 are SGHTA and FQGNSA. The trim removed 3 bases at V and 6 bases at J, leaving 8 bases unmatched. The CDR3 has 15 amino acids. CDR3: CASSFWTGRANTIYF. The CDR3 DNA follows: TGTGCCAGCAGCTTTTGGACAGGAAGGGCAAACACCATATATTTT.

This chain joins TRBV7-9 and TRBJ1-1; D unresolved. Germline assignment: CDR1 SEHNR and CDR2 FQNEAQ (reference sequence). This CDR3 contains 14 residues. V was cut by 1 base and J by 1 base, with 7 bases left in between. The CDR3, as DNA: TGTGCCAGCAGCTTAGTTACGGGGAACACTGAAGCTTTCTTT. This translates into CASSLVTGNTEAFF.

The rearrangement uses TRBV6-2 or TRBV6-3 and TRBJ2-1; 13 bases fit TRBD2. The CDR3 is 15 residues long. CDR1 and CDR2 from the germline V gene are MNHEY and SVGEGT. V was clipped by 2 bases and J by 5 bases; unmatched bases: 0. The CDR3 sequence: CASSYGTSGNNEQFF. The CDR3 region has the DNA TGTGCCAGCAGTTACGGGACTAGCGGGAACAATGAGCAGTTCTTC.

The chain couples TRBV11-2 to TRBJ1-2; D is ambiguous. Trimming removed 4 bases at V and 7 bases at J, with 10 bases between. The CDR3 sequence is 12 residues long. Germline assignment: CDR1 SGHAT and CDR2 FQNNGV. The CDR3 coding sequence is TGTGCCAGCAGCTCGACGCGGGTTGGCTACACCTTC. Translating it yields CASSSTRVGYTF. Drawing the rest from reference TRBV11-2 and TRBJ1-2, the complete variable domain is EAGVAQSPRYKIIEKRQSVAFWCNPISGHATLYWYQQILGQGPKLLIQFQNNGVVDDSQLPKDRFSAERLKGVDSTLKIQPAKLEDSAVYLCASSSTRVGYTFGSGTRLTVV.

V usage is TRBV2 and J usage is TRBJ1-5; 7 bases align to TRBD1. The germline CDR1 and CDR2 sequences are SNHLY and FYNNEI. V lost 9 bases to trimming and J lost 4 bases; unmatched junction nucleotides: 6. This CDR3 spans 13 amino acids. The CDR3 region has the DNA TGTGCCAGTACAGGGACAGCAAATCAGCCCCAGCATTTT. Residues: CASTGTANQPQHF.

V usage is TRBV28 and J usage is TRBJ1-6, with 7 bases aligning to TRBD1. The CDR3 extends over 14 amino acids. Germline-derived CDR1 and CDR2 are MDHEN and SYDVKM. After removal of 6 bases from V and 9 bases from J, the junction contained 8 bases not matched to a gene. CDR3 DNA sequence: TGTGCCAGCAGCCCCTGGCAGGGGGGTTCACCCCTCCACTTT. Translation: CASSPWQGGSPLHF.

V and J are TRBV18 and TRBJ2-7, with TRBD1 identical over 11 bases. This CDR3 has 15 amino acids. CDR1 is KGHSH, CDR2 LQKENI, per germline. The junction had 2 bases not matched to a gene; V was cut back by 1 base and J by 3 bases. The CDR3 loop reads CASSPRGTGGYEQYF. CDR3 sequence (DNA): TGTGCCAGCTCACCACGAGGGACAGGGGGCTACGAGCAGTACTTC.

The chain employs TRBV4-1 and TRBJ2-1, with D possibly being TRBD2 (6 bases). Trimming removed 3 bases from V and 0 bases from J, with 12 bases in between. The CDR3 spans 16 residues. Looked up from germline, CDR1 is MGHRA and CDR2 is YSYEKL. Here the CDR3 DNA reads TGCGCCAGCAGCCAGGGGGGACCCTACTCCTACAATGAGCAGTTCTTC. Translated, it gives CASSQGGPYSYNEQFF.

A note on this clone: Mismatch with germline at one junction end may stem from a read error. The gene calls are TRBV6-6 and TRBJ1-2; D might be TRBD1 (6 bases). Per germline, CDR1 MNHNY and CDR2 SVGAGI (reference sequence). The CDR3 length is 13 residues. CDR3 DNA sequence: TGTGCCAGCAGTCCCCCGGGGGGGCGATCGCCCTCCTTC. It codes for CASSPPGGRSPSF.

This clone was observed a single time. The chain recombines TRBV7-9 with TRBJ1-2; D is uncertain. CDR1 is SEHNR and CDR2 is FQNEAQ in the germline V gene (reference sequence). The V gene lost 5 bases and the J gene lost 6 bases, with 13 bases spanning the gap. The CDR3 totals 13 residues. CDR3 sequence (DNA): TGTGCCAGCAGCGTTCCCGGGGTTGATGGCTACACCTTC. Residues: CASSVPGVDGYTF.